Each of the 6 T cell receptor beta chains below was sequenced from the same sample in a study of low-dose radiotherapy and immunotherapy resistance in tumors. With TRAV- and TRBV-specific primers, first-strand cDNA was made, covering the alpha and beta chains. Both a constant-region primer and a V-primer adapter served to amplify TCRs across roughly 21 PCR cycles. TCRdb redid the calling of the reads with MiXCR, one entry per CDR3 protein. The profile shows around 14,000 distinct CDR3 sequences, under 55% of them singletons. These receptors all come from a human donor with advanced metastatic prostate, ovarian, gallbladder or colorectal cancer (not recorded which). This table probably holds off-target reads from a library built for another chain.

This chain links TRBV7-2 with TRBJ2-7, with D maybe TRBD2 (6 bases). The CDR3 spans 14 residues. Trimming cost V 0 bases and J 6 bases, with 12 bases left between them. Looked up from germline, CDR1 is SGHTA and CDR2 is FQGNSA. Here the CDR3 DNA reads TGTGCCAGCAGCTTAGCGCTCTGGAGGGGCGAGCAGTACTTC. Translating gives CASSLALWRGEQYF.

This clonotype has more than one count but fewer than ten. The chain recombines TRBV5-1 with TRBJ1-5, with TRBD1 identical over 8 bases. Germline V gene data show CDR1 as SGHRS and CDR2 as YFSETQ. V lost 5 bases and J lost 3; bases outside the gene matches: 7. The CDR3 contains 15 residues. DNA for the CDR3: TGCGCCAGCAGTCCGACAGGGGATGACAATCAGCCCCAGCATTTT. It translates to CASSPTGDDNQPQHF. The entire variable domain, with the rest obtained from reference TRBV5-1 and TRBJ1-5, is as follows: KAGVTQTPRYLIKTRGQQVTLSCSPISGHRSVSWYQQTPGQGLQFLFEYFSETQRNKGNFPGRFSGRQFSNSRSEMNVSTLELGDSALYLCASSPTGDDNQPQHFGDGTRLSIL.

V usage is TRBV11-3 and J usage is TRBJ1-1; D possibly corresponds to TRBD1 (6 bases). The germline gives CDR1 SGHNT, CDR2 YENEEA. CDR3 size: 13 residues. Trimming left V 5 bases short and J 1 base short, with 8 bases between. CDR3 loop: CASSTGQNTEAFF. CDR3 DNA sequence: TGTGCCAGCAGCACGGGACAGAACACTGAAGCTTTCTTT.

This clonotype was observed once. The V and J genes are TRBV12-5 and TRBJ2-1; D uncertain. The germline gives CDR1 LGHNT, CDR2 FRNRAP. V dropped 1 base and J dropped 0 bases, with 4 bases sitting between them. The CDR3 contains 14 residues. CDR3 nucleotide sequence: TGTGCTAGTGGTTTGGGGGTCTCCTACAATGAGCAGTTCTTC. Its protein is CASGLGVSYNEQFF.

The chain carries TRBV29-1 and TRBJ1-2; 9 bases map to TRBD1. Germline lookup yields CDR1 SQVTM and CDR2 ANQGSEA. V dropped 7 bases and J dropped 2; count of bases not matched to a gene: 5. This CDR3 spans 13 amino acids. DNA for the CDR3: TGCAGCGGGTCAGGACAGGGGAACTATGGCTACACCTTC. It translates to CSGSGQGNYGYTF.

This rearrangement joins TRBV30 to TRBJ2-3; D is undetermined. The V gene's germline CDR1 is GTSNPN and CDR2 SVGIG (reference sequence). CDR3 size: 14 residues. V was shortened by 0 bases and J by 7 bases, with 14 bases between the two germline ends. The CDR3 protein is CAWSVSAGVHTQYF. CDR3 DNA: TGTGCCTGGAGTGTAAGCGCAGGCGTCCATACGCAGTATTTT.